This T cell receptor beta chain was sequenced during a study of blood T cell repertoires in COVID-19. Whole-study context: Specimens from acute and convalescent COVID-19 originated in the United States, Italy and Spain.

Germline CDR1 and CDR2: MDHEN and SYDVKM. The CDR3 is 15 amino acids. Deletions cut 8 bases from V and 5 bases from J, with 21 bases between. Authors' data handling: Estimation of nucleated cell counts was performed using reference gene primer amplification. TCRdb's copy holds only in-frame clones and misses some; the assay was immunoSEQ multiplex PCR. For V, J and clone size, that table is used; D and trimming come from the DNA. The data contain approximately 82,000 clones, approximately 90% of them singletons. Sequenced input: peripheral blood. The chain links TRBV28 to TRBJ1-1; unclear D gene. The receptor's source is a man between 65 and 85 years old with active or convalescent COVID-19. CDR3 nucleotide sequence: TGTGCCAGCGCCGGCGCTTCGGCGGATCGGACTGAAGCTTTCTTT. Translated: CASAGASADRTEAFF.